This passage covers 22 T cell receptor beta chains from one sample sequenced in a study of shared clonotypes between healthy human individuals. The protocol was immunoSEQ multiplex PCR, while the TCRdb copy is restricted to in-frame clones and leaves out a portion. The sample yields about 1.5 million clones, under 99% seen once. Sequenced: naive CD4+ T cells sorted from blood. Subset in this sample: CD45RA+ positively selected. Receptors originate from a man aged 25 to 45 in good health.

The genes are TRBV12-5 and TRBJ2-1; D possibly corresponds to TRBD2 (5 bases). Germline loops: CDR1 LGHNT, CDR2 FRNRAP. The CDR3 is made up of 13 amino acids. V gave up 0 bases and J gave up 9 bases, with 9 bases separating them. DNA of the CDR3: TGTGCTAGTGGTTTGGTATACAGCGGTGAGCAGTTCTTC. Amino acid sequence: CASGLVYSGEQFF.

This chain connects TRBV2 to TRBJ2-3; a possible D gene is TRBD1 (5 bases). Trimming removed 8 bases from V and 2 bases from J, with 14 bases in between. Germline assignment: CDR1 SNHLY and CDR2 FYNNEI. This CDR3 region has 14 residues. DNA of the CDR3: TGTGCCAGCCGATTCTCAGGGTACACAGATACGCAGTATTTT. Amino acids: CASRFSGYTDTQYF.

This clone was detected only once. For the CDR3, the DNA is TGTGCTAGTGTTGAGACAGGGGGCCTCCAAACTGGCTACACCTTC. This sequence encodes CASVETGGLQTGYTF. The V call is TRBV12-5, the J call TRBJ1-2; 10 nucleotides align to TRBD1. Germline assignment: CDR1 LGHNT and CDR2 FRNRAP. Trimming removed 7 bases from V and 7 bases from J; junction bases left unmatched: 12. The CDR3 is made up of 15 amino acids.

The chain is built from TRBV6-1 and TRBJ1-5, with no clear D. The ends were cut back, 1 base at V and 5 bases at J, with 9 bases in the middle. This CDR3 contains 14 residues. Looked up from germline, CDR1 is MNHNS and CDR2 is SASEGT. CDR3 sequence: CASSEDGRDQPQHF. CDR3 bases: TGTGCCAGCAGTGAAGATGGACGCGATCAGCCCCAGCATTTT.

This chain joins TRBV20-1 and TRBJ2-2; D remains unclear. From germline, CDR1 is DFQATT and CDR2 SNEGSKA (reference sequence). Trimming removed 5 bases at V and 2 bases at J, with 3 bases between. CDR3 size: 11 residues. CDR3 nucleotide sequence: TGCAGTGCTCTCAACACCGGGGAGCTGTTTTTT. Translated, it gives CSALNTGELFF.

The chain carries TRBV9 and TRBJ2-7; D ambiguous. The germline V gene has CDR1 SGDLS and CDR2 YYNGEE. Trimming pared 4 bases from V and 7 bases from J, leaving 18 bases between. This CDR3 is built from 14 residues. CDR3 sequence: CASSLSPVVREQYF. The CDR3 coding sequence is TGTGCCAGCAGCTTAAGCCCGGTTGTAAGGGAGCAGTACTTC.

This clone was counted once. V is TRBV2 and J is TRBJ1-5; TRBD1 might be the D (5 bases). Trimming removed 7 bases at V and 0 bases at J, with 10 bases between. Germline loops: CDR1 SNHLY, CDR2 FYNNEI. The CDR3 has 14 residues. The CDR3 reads CASTGPDSNQPQHF. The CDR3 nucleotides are TGTGCCAGCACAGGGCCGGATAGCAATCAGCCCCAGCATTTT. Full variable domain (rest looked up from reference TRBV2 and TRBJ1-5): EPEVTQTPSHQVTQMGQEVILRCVPISNHLYFYWYRQILGQKVEFLVSFYNNEISEKSEIFDDQFSVERPDGSNFTLKIRSTKLEDSAMYFCASTGPDSNQPQHFGDGTRLSIL.

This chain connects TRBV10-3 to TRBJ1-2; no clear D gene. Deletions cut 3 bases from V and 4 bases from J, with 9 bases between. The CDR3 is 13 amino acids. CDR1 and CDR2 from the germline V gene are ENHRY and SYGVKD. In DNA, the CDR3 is TGTGCCATCAGTGATGGGGTCACCTATGGCTACACCTTC. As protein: CAISDGVTYGYTF.

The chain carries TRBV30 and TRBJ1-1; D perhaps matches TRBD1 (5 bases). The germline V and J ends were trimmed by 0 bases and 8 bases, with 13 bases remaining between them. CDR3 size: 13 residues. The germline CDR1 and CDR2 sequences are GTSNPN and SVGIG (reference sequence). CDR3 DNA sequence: TGTGCCTGGAGTGTATCGGGGGTGAACGAAGCTTTCTTT. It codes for CAWSVSGVNEAFF. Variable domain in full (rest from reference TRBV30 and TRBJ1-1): SQTIHQWPATLVQPVGSPLSLECTVEGTSNPNLYWYRQAAGRGLQLLFYSVGIGQISSEVPQNLSASRPQDRQFILSSKKLLLSDSGFYLCAWSVSGVNEAFFGQGTRLTVV.

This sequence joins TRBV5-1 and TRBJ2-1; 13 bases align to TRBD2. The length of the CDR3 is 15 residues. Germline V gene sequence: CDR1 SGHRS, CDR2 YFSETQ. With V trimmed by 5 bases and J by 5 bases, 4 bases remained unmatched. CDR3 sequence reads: CASRGTSGAHNEQFF. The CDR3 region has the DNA TGCGCCAGCAGAGGGACTAGCGGGGCCCACAATGAGCAGTTCTTC.

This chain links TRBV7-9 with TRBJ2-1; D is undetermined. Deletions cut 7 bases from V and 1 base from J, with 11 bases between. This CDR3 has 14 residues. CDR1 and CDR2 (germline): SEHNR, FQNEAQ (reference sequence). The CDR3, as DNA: TGTGCCAGCAACCAAGGGAAATCCTACAATGAGCAGTTCTTC. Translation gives CASNQGKSYNEQFF.

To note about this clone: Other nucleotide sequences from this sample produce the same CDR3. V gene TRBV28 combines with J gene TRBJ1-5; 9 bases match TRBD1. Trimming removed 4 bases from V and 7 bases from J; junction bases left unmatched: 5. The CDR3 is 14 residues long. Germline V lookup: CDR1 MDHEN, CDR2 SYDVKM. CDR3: CASSSGTGWQPQHF. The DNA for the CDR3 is TGTGCCAGCAGTTCAGGGACAGGGTGGCAGCCCCAGCATTTT.

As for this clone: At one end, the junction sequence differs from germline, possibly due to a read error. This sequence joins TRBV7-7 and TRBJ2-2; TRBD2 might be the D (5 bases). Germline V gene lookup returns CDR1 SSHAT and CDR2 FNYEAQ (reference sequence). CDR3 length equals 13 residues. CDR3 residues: CASSRGSAGELFF. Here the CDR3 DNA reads TGTGCTAGCAGCCGGGGATCGGCCGGGGAGCTGTTTTTT.

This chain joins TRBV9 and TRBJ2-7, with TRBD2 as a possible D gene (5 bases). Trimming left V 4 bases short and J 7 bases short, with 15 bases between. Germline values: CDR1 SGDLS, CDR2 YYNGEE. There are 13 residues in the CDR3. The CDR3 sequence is CASSRGLVWEQYF. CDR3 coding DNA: TGTGCCAGCAGCCGAGGGCTAGTCTGGGAGCAGTACTTC.

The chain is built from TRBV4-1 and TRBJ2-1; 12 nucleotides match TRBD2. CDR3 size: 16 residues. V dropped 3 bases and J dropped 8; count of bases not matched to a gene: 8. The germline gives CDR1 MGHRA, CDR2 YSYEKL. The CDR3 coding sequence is TGCGCCAGCAGCCACCAGACTAGCGGGAGTAGTGATGAGCAGTTCTTC. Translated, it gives CASSHQTSGSSDEQFF.

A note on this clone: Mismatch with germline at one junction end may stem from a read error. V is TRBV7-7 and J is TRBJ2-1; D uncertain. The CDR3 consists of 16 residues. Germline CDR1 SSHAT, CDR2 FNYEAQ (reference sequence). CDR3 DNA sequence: TGTGCTAGCAGCCCGAGTCCCGGTACCTCCTACAATGAGCAGTTCTTC. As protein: CASSPSPGTSYNEQFF. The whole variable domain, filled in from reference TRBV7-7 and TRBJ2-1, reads GAGVSQSPRYKVTKRGQDVTLRCDPISSHATLYWYQQALGQGPEFLTYFNYEAQPDKSGLPSDRFSAERPEGSISTLTIQRTEQRDSAMYRCASSPSPGTSYNEQFFGPGTRLTVL.

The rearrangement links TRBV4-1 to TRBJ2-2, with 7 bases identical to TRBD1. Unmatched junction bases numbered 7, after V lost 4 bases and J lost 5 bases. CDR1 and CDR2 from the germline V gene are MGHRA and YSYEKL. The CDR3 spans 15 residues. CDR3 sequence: CASSREGTATGELFF. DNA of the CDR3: TGCGCCAGCAGCCGAGAGGGGACAGCTACCGGGGAGCTGTTTTTT.

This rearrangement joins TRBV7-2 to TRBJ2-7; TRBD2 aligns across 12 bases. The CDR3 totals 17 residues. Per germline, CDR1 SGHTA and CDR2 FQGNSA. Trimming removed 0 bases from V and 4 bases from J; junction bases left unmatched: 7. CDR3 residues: CASSLAVLAGGEYEQYF. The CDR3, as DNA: TGTGCCAGCAGCTTAGCGGTCCTAGCGGGAGGGGAGTACGAGCAGTACTTC. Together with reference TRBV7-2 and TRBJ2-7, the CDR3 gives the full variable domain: GAGVSQSPSNKVTEKGKDVELRCDPISGHTALYWYRQSLGQGLEFLIYFQGNSAPDKSGLPSDRFSAERTGGSVSTLTIQRTQQEDSAVYLCASSLAVLAGGEYEQYFGPGTRLTVT.

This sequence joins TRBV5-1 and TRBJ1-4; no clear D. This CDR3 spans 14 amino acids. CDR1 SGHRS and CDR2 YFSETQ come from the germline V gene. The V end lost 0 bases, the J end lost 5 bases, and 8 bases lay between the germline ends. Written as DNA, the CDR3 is TGCGCCAGCAGCTTGGGACAACAAAATGAAAAACTGTTTTTT. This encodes CASSLGQQNEKLFF.

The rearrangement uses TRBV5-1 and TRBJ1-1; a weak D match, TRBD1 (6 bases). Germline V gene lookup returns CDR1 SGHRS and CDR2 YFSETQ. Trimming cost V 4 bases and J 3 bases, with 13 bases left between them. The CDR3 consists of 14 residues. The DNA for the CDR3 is TGCGCCAGCAGCGAACAGGGAGGGGACACTGAAGCTTTCTTT. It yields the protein CASSEQGGDTEAFF.

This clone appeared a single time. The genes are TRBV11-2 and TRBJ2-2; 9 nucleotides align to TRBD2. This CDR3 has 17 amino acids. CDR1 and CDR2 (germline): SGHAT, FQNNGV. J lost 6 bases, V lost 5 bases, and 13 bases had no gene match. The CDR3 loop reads CASSTLLGGREAGELFF. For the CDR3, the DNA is TGTGCCAGCAGCACCCTCCTTGGCGGGAGGGAGGCCGGGGAGCTGTTTTTT.

The CDR3 coding sequence is TGTGCCACCAGCAGTACTACAGGACGGGCGAACACTGAAGCTTTCTTT. This sequence encodes CATSSTTGRANTEAFF. The V gene is TRBV15, the J gene TRBJ1-1; D is perhaps TRBD1 (5 bases). Per germline, CDR1 LNHNV and CDR2 YYDKDF (reference sequence). V lost 3 bases to trimming and J lost 1 base, with 15 bases between them. This CDR3 has 16 residues.